This TCR beta chain emerged from a study of a mutant IDH1 vaccine in newly diagnosed glioma. As for time point: baseline, week 1 (first vaccination visit). Treatment given: pre-vaccination baseline after standard-of-care therapy. Clones were sequenced by immunoSEQ multiplex PCR, and TCRdb holds only the in-frame ones, with some missing. The sample lists tens of thousands of clones; 88% were seen once. V lost 2 bases and J lost 5, with 7 bases in between. Per the germline V gene, CDR1 is SNHLY and CDR2 is FYNNEI. The CDR3 spans 12 residues. The count of this clone is one. The TCR comes from a woman between 35 and 50 years old with glioma. The V and J genes are TRBV2 and TRBJ2-7; D not certain. The specimen comprised PBMCs, sampled from a glioma patient treated with radiotherapy, temozolomide or both. CDR3 in DNA: TGTGCCAGCAGTGAATCCACCGACGAGCAGTACTTC. Encoded protein: CASSESTDEQYF.